The 8 T cell receptor beta chains given below trace back to one sample, sequenced in a study of blood T cell repertoires in COVID-19. Assay: immunoSEQ multiplex PCR; the TCRdb copy retains only in-frame clones and omits some. The sample contains around 300,000 clones, around nine tenths of which appear only once. The specimen sequenced was PBMCs or T cells enriched from blood (not recorded which). The receptors were sampled from a woman aged 60-75 years who had recovered from COVID-19.

This clone was seen only once. The chain links TRBV6-2 or TRBV6-3 to TRBJ1-1; D remains ambiguous. This CDR3 region has 14 residues. The V gene's germline CDR1 is MNHEY and CDR2 SVGEGT. V was trimmed by 5 bases and J by 0 bases, leaving 10 bases between them. The CDR3 loop reads CASSPYPVNTEAFF. In DNA, the CDR3 is TGTGCCAGCAGTCCCTATCCGGTGAACACTGAAGCTTTCTTT.

This chain uses TRBV29-1 with TRBJ1-1, with unresolved D. There are 12 residues in the CDR3. Looked up from germline, CDR1 is SQVTM and CDR2 is ANQGSEA. Trimming shortened V by 7 bases and J by 3 bases, and 12 bases separated the two germline ends. The CDR3 protein is CSAGRLDTEAFF. CDR3 nucleotides: TGCAGCGCCGGGAGGTTGGACACTGAAGCTTTCTTT.

As DNA, the CDR3 is TGTGCCAGCAGTTTAGTAACAGATTATGGCTACACCTTC. Amino acids: CASSLVTDYGYTF. The rearrangement uses TRBV28 and TRBJ1-2; no reliable D call. The CDR3 is 13 residues long. The germline CDR1 and CDR2 sequences are MDHEN and SYDVKM. V lost 2 bases and J lost 5, with 9 bases in between.

The chain uses TRBV28 and TRBJ1-3, with unresolved D. Trimming pared 5 bases from V and 0 bases from J, leaving 11 bases between. The CDR3 contains 15 residues. Germline V lookup: CDR1 MDHEN, CDR2 SYDVKM. In DNA, the CDR3 is TGTGCCAGCAGTCTCCGGGGTGACTCTGGAAACACCATATATTTT. Protein: CASSLRGDSGNTIYF.

V and J are TRBV5-1 and TRBJ2-1; possible D gene TRBD1, 6 bases. The CDR3 runs to 13 residues. Germline loops: CDR1 SGHRS, CDR2 YFSETQ. Trimming shortened V by 0 bases and J by 9 bases, and 10 bases separated the two germline ends. The CDR3 loop reads CASSLAGVAEQFF. CDR3 DNA: TGCGCCAGCAGCTTGGCAGGGGTGGCTGAGCAGTTCTTC. Complete variable domain (other parts from reference TRBV5-1 and TRBJ2-1): KAGVTQTPRYLIKTRGQQVTLSCSPISGHRSVSWYQQTPGQGLQFLFEYFSETQRNKGNFPGRFSGRQFSNSRSEMNVSTLELGDSALYLCASSLAGVAEQFFGPGTRLTVL.

As concerns this clone: A junction boundary mismatches the germline segment, possibly from a read error. J is TRBJ1-2 and V is TRBV6-6; D is unclear. The CDR3 is made up of 11 amino acids. Germline loops: CDR1 MNHNY, CDR2 SVGAGI (reference sequence). CDR3 protein: CASSYSSRSIF. The CDR3 nucleotides are TGTGCCAGCAGTTACTCGAGCCGCTCAATCTTC.

The V and J genes are TRBV9 and TRBJ1-1; TRBD1 agrees at 10 bases. CDR3 length: 14 amino acids. With V trimmed by 0 bases and J by 7 bases, 3 bases remained unmatched. CDR1 and CDR2 (germline): SGDLS, YYNGEE. The CDR3 protein is CASSVDGTGVEAFF. DNA for the CDR3: TGTGCCAGCAGCGTAGACGGGACAGGGGTTGAAGCTTTCTTT.

V and J are TRBV5-8 and TRBJ2-7, with 12 positions matching TRBD2. This CDR3 is built from 18 residues. J gave up 2 bases and V 5 bases, and 14 bases lay outside the gene matches. Germline CDR1 SGHTS, CDR2 YDEGEE. CDR3: CASRTSGGTTPDTYEQYF. CDR3 DNA: TGTGCCAGCAGAACTAGCGGGGGGACAACTCCGGACACCTACGAGCAGTACTTC.